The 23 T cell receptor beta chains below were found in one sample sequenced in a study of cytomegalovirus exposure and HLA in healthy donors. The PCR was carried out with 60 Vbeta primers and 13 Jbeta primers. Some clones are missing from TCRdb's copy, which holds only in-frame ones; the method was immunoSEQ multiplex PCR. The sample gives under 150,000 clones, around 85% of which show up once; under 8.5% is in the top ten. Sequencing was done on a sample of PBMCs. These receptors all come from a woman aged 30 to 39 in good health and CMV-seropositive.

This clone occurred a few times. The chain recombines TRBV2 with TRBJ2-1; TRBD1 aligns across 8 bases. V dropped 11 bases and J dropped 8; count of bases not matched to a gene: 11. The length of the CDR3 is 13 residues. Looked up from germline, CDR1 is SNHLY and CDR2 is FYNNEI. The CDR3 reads CAAKGQGGDEQFF. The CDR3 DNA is TGTGCCGCTAAAGGACAGGGAGGTGATGAGCAGTTCTTC.

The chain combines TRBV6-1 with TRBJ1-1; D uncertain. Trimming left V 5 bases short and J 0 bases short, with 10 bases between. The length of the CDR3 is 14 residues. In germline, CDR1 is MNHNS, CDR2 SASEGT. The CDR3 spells CASSRLQVNTEAFF. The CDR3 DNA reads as TGTGCCAGCAGTAGGCTCCAGGTGAACACTGAAGCTTTCTTT.

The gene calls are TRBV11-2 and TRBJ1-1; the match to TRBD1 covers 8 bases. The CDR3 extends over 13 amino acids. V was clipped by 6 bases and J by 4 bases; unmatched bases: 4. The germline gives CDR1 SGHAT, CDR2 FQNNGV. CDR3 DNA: TGTGCCAGCAGTTTTACAGGGGGCACTGAAGCTTTCTTT. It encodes CASSFTGGTEAFF.

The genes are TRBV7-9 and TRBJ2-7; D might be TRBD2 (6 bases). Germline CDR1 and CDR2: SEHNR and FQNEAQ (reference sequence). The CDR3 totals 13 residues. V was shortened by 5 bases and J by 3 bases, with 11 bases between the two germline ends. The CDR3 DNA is TGTGCCAGCAGCCGGATGGAGGGCTACGAGCAGTACTTC. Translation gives CASSRMEGYEQYF.

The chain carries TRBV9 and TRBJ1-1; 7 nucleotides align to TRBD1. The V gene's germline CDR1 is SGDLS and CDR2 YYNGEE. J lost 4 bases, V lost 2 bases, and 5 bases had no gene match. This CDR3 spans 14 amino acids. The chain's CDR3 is CASSVQTGSTEAFF. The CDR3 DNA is TGTGCCAGCAGCGTGCAGACAGGGAGCACTGAAGCTTTCTTT. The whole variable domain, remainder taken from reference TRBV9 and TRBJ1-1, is DSGVTQTPKHLITATGQRVTLRCSPRSGDLSVYWYQQSLDQGLQFLIQYYNGEERAKGNILERFSAQQFPDLHSELNLSSLELGDSALYFCASSVQTGSTEAFFGQGTRLTVV.

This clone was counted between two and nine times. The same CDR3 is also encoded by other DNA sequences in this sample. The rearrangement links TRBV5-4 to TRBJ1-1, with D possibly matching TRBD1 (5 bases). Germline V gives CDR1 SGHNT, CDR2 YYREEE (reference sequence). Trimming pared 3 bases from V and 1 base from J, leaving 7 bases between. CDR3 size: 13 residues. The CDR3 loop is CASSYDRNTEAFF. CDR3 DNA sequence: TGTGCCAGCAGCTACGACAGGAACACTGAAGCTTTCTTT.

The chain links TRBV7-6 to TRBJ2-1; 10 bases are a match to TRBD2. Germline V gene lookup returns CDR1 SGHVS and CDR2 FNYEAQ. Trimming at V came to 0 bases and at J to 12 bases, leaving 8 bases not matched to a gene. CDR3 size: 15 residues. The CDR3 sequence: CASSLASGRAGGQFF. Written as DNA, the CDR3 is TGTGCCAGCAGCTTAGCCAGCGGGAGGGCAGGGGGGCAGTTCTTC.

The CDR3 loop reads CASSPTKHSGTGFYGYTF. DNA of the CDR3: TGTGCCAGCAGCCCTACTAAACACTCCGGGACAGGGTTCTATGGCTACACCTTC. The chain employs TRBV11-3 and TRBJ1-2; 9 positions match TRBD1. The V gene's germline CDR1 is SGHNT and CDR2 YENEEA. This CDR3 spans 18 amino acids. The V gene end was trimmed by 5 bases and the J gene end by 4 bases; junction bases not matched to a gene: 17.

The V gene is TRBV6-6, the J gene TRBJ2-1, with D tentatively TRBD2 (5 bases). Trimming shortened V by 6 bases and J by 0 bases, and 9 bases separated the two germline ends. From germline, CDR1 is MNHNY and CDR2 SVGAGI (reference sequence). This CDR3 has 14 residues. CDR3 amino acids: CASRTRGSYNEQFF. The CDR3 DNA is TGTGCCAGCAGGACCCGGGGCTCCTACAATGAGCAGTTCTTC.

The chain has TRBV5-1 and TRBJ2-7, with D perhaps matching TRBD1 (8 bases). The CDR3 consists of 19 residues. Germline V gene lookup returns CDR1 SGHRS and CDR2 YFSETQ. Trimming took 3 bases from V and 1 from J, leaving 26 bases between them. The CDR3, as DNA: TGCGCCAGCAGCTACCCCCCCTCGAGCAGCGGGACAGGATCCTACGAGCAGTACTTC. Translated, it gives CASSYPPSSSGTGSYEQYF.

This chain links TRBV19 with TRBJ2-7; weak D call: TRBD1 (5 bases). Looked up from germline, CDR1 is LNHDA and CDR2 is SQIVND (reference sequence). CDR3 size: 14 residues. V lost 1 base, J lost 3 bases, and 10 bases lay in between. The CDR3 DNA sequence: TGTGCCAGTAGTATAGGAGCAGGGCGCTACGAGCAGTACTTC. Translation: CASSIGAGRYEQYF.

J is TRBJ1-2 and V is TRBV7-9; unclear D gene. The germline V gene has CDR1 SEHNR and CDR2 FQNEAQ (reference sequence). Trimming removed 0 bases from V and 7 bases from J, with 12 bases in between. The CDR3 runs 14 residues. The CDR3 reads CASSLAGREGGYTF. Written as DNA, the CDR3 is TGTGCCAGCAGCTTAGCCGGGAGGGAAGGTGGCTACACCTTC.

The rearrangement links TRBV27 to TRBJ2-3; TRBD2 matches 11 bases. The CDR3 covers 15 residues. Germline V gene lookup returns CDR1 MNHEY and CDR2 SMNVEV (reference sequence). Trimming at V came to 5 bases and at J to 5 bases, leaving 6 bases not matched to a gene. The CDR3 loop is CASSPTSGRLDTQYF. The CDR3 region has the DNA TGTGCCAGCAGTCCCACTAGCGGGAGATTAGATACGCAGTATTTT.

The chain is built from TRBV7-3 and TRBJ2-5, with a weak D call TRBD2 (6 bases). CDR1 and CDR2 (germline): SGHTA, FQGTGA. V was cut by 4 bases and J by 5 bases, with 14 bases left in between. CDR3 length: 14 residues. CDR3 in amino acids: CASSSRLVTETQYF. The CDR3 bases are TGTGCCAGCAGCTCCCGACTAGTTACGGAGACCCAGTACTTC. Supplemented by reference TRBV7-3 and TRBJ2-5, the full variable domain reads GAGVSQTPSNKVTEKGKYVELRCDPISGHTALYWYRQSLGQGPEFLIYFQGTGAADDSGLPNDRFFAVRPEGSVSTLKIQRTERGDSAVYLCASSSRLVTETQYFGPGTRLLVL.

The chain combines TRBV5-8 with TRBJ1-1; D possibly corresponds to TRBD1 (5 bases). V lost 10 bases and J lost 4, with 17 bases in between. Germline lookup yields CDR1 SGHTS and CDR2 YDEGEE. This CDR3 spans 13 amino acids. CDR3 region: CAARGTTGTEAFF. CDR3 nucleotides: TGTGCCGCCCGGGGGACCACGGGCACTGAAGCTTTCTTT.

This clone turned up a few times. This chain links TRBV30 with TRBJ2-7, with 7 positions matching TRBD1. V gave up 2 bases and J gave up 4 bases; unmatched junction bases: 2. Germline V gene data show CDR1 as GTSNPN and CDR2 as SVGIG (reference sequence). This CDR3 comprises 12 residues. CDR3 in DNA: TGTGCCTGGAGTCTACAGGGGTACGAGCAGTACTTC. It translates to CAWSLQGYEQYF.

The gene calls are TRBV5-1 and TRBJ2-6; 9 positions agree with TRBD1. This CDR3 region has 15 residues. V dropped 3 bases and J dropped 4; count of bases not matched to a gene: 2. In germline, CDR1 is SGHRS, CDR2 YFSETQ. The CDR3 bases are TGCGCCAGCAGCTCACAGGGGGCCGGGGCCAACGTCCTGACTTTC. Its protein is CASSSQGAGANVLTF.

CDR3 sequence (DNA): TGTGCCAGCCTCCCGTTGGGGCAGGGTGAGGATACGCAGTATTTT. Translation gives CASLPLGQGEDTQYF. The V and J genes are TRBV28 and TRBJ2-3, with D possibly TRBD1 on 5 matching bases. V gave up 8 bases and J gave up 6 bases, with 21 bases separating them. The V gene's germline CDR1 is MDHEN and CDR2 SYDVKM. This CDR3 region has 15 residues. The full variable domain, in which reference TRBV28 and TRBJ2-3 provide the parts outside the CDR3, is DVKVTQSSRYLVKRTGEKVFLECVQDMDHENMFWYRQDPGLGLRLIYFSYDVKMKEKGDIPEGYSVSREKKERFSLILESASTNQTSMYLCASLPLGQGEDTQYFGPGTRLTVL.

The CDR3 sequence: CAISPDRSNQPQHF. CDR3 DNA: TGTGCCATCAGCCCGGACAGAAGCAATCAGCCCCAGCATTTT. The chain combines TRBV10-3 with TRBJ1-5, with a possible D match to TRBD1 (6 bases). V lost 6 bases, J lost 1 base, and 10 bases lay in between. The CDR3 is 14 amino acids. CDR1 ENHRY and CDR2 SYGVKD come from the germline V gene.

The CDR3 DNA is TGTGCCACAGCTGATCCCAGCGGGATAGGGACAGATACGCAGTATTTT. Translated: CATADPSGIGTDTQYF. The rearrangement joins TRBV10-3 to TRBJ2-3; 7 positions match TRBD2. Losses at the gene ends were 10 bases for V and 3 bases for J; bases not matched to a gene: 16. Looked up from germline, CDR1 is ENHRY and CDR2 is SYGVKD. The CDR3 is made up of 16 amino acids.

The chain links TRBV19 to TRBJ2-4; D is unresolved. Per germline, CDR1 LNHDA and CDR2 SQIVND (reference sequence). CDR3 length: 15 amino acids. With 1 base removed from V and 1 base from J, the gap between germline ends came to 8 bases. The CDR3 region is CASSIAARAKNIQYF. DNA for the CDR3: TGTGCCAGTAGTATAGCCGCCAGGGCCAAAAACATTCAGTACTTC.

In nucleotides, the CDR3 is TGTGCCGGGGCTGTGGGGACCGGGGAGCTGTTTTTT. It yields the protein CAGAVGTGELFF. The V gene is TRBV5-8, the J gene TRBJ2-2, with D possibly TRBD1 on 5 matching bases. The CDR3 length is 12 residues. V was clipped by 10 bases and J by 5 bases, with 12 bases between them. Germline CDR1 and CDR2: SGHTS and YDEGEE.

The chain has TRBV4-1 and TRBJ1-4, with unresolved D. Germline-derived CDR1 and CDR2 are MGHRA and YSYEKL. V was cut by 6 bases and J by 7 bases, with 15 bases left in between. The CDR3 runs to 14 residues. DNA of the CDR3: TGCGCCAGCAGTTTTGACCTTAGAGGTGAAAAACTGTTTTTT. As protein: CASSFDLRGEKLFF.